The source of this TCR beta chain is a study of cytomegalovirus exposure and HLA in healthy donors. Study information: Previous work identified roughly 120 million unique TCR beta sequences from approximately 190 million T cells.

This CDR3 comprises 16 residues. The germline CDR1 and CDR2 sequences are SGHTA and FQGNSA. V lost 4 bases to trimming and J lost 11 bases; unmatched junction nucleotides: 18. Primers included in the PCR were 60 Vbeta and 13 Jbeta primers. Libraries were prepared by immunoSEQ multiplex PCR; TCRdb keeps only in-frame clonotypes and omits some of them. Seen here are about 140,000 clones, around 78% observed once, and the top ten hold 2% to 3%. Sequenced material: PBMCs. This sequence was found in a woman between 18 and 29 years old in good health and CMV-seropositive. The chain carries TRBV7-2 and TRBJ1-1; TRBD1 matches 8 bases. The CDR3 is CASSSGRTGMIGVAFF. CDR3 nucleotides: TGTGCCAGCAGCTCGGGAAGGACAGGGATGATTGGGGTGGCTTTCTTT.